This T cell receptor beta chain came from a study of OX40 agonist ivuxolimab in advanced cancers. This clone was detected only a few times. Trimming removed 5 bases from V and 1 base from J, with 9 bases in between. The CDR3 contains 13 residues. CDR1 and CDR2 (germline): SGHVS, FNYEAQ. Here immunoSEQ multiplex PCR was the method, and the copy in TCRdb shows in-frame clones only, minus some. In the table there are tens of thousands of clones, about 85% of which are singletons. This TCR was sampled from an adult with an advanced solid tumor such as melanoma, head and neck, liver or kidney cancer. The sequencing used CD4+ or CD8+ T cells sorted from blood, collected in a trial of the OX40 agonist ivuxolimab. The chain joins TRBV7-6 to TRBJ2-7; maybe TRBD1 (5 bases). This CDR3 is CASSQDTSYEQYF. DNA for the CDR3: TGTGCCAGCAGCCAGGACACGTCCTACGAGCAGTACTTC.